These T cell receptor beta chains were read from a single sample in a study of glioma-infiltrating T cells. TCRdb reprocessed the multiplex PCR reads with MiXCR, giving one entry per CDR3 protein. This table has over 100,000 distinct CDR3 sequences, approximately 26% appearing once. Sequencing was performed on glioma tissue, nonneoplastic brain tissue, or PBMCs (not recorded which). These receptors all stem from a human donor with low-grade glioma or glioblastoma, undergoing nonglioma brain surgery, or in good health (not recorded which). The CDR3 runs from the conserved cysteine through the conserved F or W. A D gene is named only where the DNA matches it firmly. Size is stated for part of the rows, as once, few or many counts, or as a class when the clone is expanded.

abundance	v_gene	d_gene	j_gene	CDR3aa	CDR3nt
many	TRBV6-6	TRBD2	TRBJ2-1	CASSYGREWANEQFF	TGTGCCAGCAGTTACGGGCGGGAGTGGGCGAATGAGCAGTTCTTC
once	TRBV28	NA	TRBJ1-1	CASSGYKGSDTEAFF	TGTGCCAGCAGCGGTTACAAGGGCTCGGACACTGAAGCTTTCTTT
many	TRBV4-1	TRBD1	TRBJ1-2	CASSQDASRGLYGYTF	TGCGCCAGCAGCCAAGATGCGTCCAGGGGGCTTTATGGCTACACCTTC
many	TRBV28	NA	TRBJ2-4	CASSPREVQYF	TGTGCCAGCAGTCCCCGCGAGGTTCAGTACTTC
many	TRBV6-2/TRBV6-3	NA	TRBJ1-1	CASRWSRNTEAFF	TGTGCCAGCAGATGGAGCCGAAACACTGAAGCTTTCTTT
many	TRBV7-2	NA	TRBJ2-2	CASSIQGGIVAANTGELFF	TGTGCCAGCAGCATACAGGGGGGGATAGTAGCGGCGAACACCGGGGAGCTGTTTTTT
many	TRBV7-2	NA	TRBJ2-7	CASSAVVEQYF	TGTGCCAGCAGCGCAGTCGTGGAGCAGTACTTC
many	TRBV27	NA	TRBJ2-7	CASSLQGAYEQYF	TGTGCCAGCAGTTTACAGGGTGCGTACGAGCAGTACTTC
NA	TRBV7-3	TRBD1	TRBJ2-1	CASSLTTPRGLREQFF	TGTGCCAGCAGCTTAACCACACCAAGGGGGCTTAGGGAGCAGTTCTTC
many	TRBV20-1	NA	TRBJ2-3	CSAPGATDTQYF	TGCAGTGCTCCTGGGGCGACAGATACGCAGTATTTT
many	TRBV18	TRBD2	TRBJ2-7	CASSPGTISYEQYF	TGTGCCAGCTCACCGGGGACTATTTCCTACGAGCAGTACTTC
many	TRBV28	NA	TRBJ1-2	CASRRGYGYTF	TGTGCCAGCCGGAGGGGGTATGGCTACACCTTC
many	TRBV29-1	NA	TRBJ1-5	CSVSGGPIRGNQPQHF	TGCAGCGTTAGCGGGGGACCAATTCGAGGAAATCAGCCCCAGCATTTT
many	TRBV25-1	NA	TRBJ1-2	CASSDAMDYGYTF	TGTGCCAGCAGTGACGCGATGGACTATGGCTACACCTTC
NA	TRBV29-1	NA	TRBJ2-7	CSVEAREAREQYF	TGCAGCGTTGAGGCCAGGGAAGCAAGGGAGCAGTACTTC
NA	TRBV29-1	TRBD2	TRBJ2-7	CSVGLAGGDNYEQYF	TGCAGCGTCGGACTAGCGGGAGGGGATAACTACGAGCAGTACTTC
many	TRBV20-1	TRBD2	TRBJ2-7	CSAGDGTSGAYEQYF	TGCAGTGCTGGGGACGGGACTAGCGGGGCCTACGAGCAGTACTTC
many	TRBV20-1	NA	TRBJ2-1	CSAHLLGSGQNSYNEQFF	TGCAGTGCTCACCTGCTCGGATCCGGACAGAACTCCTACAATGAGCAGTTCTTC
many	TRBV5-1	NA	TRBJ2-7	CASSLAGGYGYEQYF	TGCGCCAGCAGCTTGGCCGGGGGATACGGCTACGAGCAGTACTTC
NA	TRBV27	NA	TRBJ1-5	CASSPIFRGSPNQPQHF	TGTGCCAGCAGTCCGATCTTCCGAGGGTCGCCCAATCAGCCCCAGCATTTT
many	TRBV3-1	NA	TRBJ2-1	CASSQESYTVTYNEQFF	TGTGCCAGCAGCCAAGAAAGTTACACCGTTACCTACAATGAGCAGTTCTTC
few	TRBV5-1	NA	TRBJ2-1	CASSLPGNEQFF	TGCGCCAGCAGCTTACCAGGCAATGAGCAGTTCTTC
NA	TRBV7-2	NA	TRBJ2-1	CASSIDHSEQFF	TGTGCCAGCAGCATTGACCATAGTGAGCAGTTCTTC
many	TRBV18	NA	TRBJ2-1	CASSPGRDNEQFF	TGTGCCAGCTCCCCGGGCAGGGACAATGAGCAGTTCTTC
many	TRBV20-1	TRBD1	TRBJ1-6	CSAVRDRDNSPLHF	TGCAGTGCTGTTAGGGACAGGGATAATTCACCCCTCCACTTT
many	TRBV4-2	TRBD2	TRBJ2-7	CASSQDLAGGPTYEQYF	TGTGCCAGCAGCCAAGATTTAGCGGGAGGGCCCACCTACGAGCAGTACTTC
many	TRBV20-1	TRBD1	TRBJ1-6	CSALGQGDSPLHF	TGCAGTGCTCTCGGACAGGGGGATTCACCCCTCCACTTT
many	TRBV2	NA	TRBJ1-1	CASIKSNTEAFF	TGTGCCAGCATCAAATCGAACACTGAAGCTTTCTTT
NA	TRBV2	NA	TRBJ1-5	CASSEAHRGDQHHHF	TGTGCCAGCAGTGAAGCGCATCGGGGGGATCAGCACCATCATTTT
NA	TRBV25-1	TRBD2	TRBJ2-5	CASSDPGLAETQYF	TGTGCCAGCAGTGATCCCGGACTAGCAGAGACCCAGTACTTC
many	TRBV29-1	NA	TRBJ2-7	CSVGSGNEQYF	TGCAGCGTTGGGTCGGGGAACGAGCAGTACTTC
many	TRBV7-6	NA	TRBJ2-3	CASSSRLVLDTQYF	TGTGCCAGCAGCTCTAGACTAGTGTTAGATACGCAGTATTTT
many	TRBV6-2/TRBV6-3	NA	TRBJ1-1	CASSPTVGAGSSEAFF	TGTGCCAGCAGCCCCACGGTGGGGGCGGGCTCCTCTGAAGCTTTCTTT
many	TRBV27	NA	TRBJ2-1	CASSLRVPPRQFF	TGTGCCAGCAGTCTCCGGGTGCCCCCCCGGCAGTTCTTC
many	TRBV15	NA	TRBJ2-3	CATSTQLAVSRDTQYF	TGTGCCACCAGCACCCAACTAGCCGTCAGCAGGGATACGCAGTATTTT
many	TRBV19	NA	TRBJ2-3	CASSITDSTDTQYF	TGTGCCAGTAGTATAACGGATAGCACAGATACGCAGTATTTT
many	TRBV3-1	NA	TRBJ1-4	CASSQTGVSEKLFF	TGTGCCAGCAGCCAAACGGGGGTTTCGGAAAAACTGTTTTTT
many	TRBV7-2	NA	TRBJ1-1	CASSLVGQSWDTEAFF	TGTGCCAGCAGCTTAGTAGGGCAGAGCTGGGACACTGAAGCTTTCTTT
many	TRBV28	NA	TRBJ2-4	CASSFLIGDTQYF	TGTGCCAGCAGTTTCCTGATAGGGGACACTCAGTACTTC
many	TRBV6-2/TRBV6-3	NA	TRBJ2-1	CASSLDSYNEQFF	TGTGCCAGCAGCCTCGACAGTTACAATGAGCAGTTCTTC
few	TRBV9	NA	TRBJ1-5	CASSVVAGSNQPQHF	TGTGCCAGCAGCGTAGTGGCGGGTTCAAATCAGCCCCAGCATTTT
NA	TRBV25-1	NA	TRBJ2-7	CASSELGKIYEQYF	TGTGCCAGCAGTGAATTAGGAAAGATCTACGAGCAGTACTTC
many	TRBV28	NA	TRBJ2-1	CASSSSLSRQFF	TGTGCCAGCAGTTCTTCCTTGTCGAGGCAGTTCTTC